The T cell receptor beta chain under discussion was sequenced for a study of blood T cell repertoires in COVID-19. Across the study: Donors in the United States, Italy and Spain gave samples during acute or convalescent COVID-19. Sample material is recorded as cDNA or gDNA derived from T cells, B-cell-depleted T cells, or PBMCs.

Germline-derived CDR1 and CDR2 are LGHDT and YNNKEL (reference sequence). The CDR3 loop spans 15 amino acids. After removal of 3 bases from V and 7 bases from J, the junction contained 11 bases not matched to a gene. As originally analysed: The assay estimated nucleated cells by amplifying reference gene primers. The data were produced by immunoSEQ multiplex PCR, yet TCRdb's version contains in-frame clones alone and is incomplete. V, J and clone size are taken as reported in that table, and D and trimming were inferred from the DNA itself. This sample has roughly 96,000 clones, with about 81% found just once. This clone showed up just once.

The TCR originated in a man aged 55 to 70 with acute or convalescent COVID-19. Sequencing was performed on peripheral blood. The genes are TRBV3-1 (or the pseudogene TRBV3-2) and TRBJ2-7; TRBD1 agrees at 8 bases. The CDR3 DNA reads as TGTGCCAGCAGCCACCACGGACAGGGAGGACGGGAGCAGTACGTC. It yields the protein CASSHHGQGGREQYV.